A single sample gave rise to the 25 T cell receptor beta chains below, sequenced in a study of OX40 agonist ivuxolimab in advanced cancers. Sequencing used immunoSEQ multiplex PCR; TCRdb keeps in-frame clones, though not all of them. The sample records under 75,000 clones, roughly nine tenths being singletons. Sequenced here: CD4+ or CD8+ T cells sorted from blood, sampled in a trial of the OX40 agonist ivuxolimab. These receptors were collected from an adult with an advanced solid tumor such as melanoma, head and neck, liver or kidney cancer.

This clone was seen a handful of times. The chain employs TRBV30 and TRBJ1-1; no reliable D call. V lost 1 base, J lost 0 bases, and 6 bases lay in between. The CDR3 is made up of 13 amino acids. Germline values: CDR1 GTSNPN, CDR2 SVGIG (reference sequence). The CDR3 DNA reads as TGTGCCTGGAGTGAACTGATGAACACTGAAGCTTTCTTT. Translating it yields CAWSELMNTEAFF.

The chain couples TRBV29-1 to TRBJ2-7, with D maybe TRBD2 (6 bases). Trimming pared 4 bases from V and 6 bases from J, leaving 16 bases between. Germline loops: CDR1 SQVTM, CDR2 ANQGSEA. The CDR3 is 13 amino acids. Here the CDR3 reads CSVGSGDHGEQYF. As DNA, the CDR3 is TGCAGCGTTGGGTCGGGAGATCATGGCGAGCAGTACTTC.

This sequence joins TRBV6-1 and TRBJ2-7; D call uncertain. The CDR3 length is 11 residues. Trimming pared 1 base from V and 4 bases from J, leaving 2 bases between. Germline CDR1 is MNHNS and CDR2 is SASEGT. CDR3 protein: CASSEGYEQYF. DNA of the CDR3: TGTGCCAGCAGTGAAGGTTACGAGCAGTACTTC.

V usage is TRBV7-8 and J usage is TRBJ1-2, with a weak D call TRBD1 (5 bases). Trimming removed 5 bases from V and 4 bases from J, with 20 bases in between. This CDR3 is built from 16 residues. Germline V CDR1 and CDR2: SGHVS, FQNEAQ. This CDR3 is CASSAGGAFFSYGYTF. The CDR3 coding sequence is TGTGCCAGCAGCGCGGGGGGTGCGTTTTTCTCCTATGGCTACACCTTC.

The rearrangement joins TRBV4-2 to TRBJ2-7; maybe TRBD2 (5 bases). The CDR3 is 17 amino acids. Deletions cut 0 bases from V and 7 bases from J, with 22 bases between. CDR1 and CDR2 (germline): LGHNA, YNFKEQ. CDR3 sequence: CASSQDLGSASTREQYF. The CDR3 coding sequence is TGTGCCAGCAGCCAAGATCTAGGGAGCGCGTCTACTAGGGAGCAGTACTTC.

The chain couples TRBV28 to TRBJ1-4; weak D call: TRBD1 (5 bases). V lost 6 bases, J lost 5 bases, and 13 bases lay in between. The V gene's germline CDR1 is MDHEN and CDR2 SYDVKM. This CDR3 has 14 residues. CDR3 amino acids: CASRPQEANEKLFF. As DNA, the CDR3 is TGTGCCAGCAGGCCACAGGAGGCAAATGAAAAACTGTTTTTT.

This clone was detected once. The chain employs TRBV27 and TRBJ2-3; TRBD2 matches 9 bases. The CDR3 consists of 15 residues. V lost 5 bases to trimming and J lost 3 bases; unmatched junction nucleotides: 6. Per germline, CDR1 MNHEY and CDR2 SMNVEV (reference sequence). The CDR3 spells CASSRSGSLTDTQYF. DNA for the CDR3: TGTGCCAGCAGTCGTAGCGGGAGTTTGACAGATACGCAGTATTTT.

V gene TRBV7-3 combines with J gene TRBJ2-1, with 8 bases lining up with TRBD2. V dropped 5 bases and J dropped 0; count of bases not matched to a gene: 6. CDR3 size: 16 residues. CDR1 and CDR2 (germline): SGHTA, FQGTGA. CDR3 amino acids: CASSTKSGSSYNEQFF. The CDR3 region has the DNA TGTGCCAGCAGCACCAAAAGCGGGAGCTCCTACAATGAGCAGTTCTTC.

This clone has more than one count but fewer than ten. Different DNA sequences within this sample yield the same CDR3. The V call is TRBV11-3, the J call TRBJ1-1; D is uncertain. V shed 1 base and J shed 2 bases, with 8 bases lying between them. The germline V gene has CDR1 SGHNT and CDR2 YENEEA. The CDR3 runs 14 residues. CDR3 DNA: TGTGCCAGCAGCTTAGTATCCCGAAACACTGAAGCTTTCTTT. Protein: CASSLVSRNTEAFF.

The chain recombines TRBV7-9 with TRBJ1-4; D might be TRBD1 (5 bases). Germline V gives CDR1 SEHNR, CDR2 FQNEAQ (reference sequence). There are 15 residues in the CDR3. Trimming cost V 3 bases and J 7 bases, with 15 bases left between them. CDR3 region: CASSFGGGTGEKLFF. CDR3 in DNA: TGTGCCAGCAGCTTTGGGGGGGGAACTGGTGAAAAACTGTTTTTT. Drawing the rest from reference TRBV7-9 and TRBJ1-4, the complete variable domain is DTGVSQNPRHKITKRGQNVTFRCDPISEHNRLYWYRQTLGQGPEFLTYFQNEAQLEKSRLLSDRFSAERPKGSFSTLEIQRTEQGDSAMYLCASSFGGGTGEKLFFGSGTQLSVL.

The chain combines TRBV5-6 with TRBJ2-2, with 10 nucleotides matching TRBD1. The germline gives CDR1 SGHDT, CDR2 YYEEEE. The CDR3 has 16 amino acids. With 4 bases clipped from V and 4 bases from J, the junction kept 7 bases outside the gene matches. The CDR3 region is CASSTGTGAITGELFF. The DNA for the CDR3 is TGTGCCAGCAGCACCGGGACAGGGGCTATCACCGGGGAGCTGTTTTTT.

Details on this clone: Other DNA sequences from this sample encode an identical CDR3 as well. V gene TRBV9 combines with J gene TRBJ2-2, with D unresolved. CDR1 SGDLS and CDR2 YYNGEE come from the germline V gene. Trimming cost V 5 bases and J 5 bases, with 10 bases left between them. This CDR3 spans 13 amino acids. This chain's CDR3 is CASRGLGTGELFF. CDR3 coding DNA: TGTGCCAGCAGGGGCCTAGGGACCGGGGAGCTGTTTTTT.

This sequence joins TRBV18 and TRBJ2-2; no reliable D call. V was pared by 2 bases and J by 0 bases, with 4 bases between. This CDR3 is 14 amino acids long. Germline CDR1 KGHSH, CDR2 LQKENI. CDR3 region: CASSPNPNTGELFF. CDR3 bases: TGTGCCAGCTCACCAAACCCGAACACCGGGGAGCTGTTTTTT.

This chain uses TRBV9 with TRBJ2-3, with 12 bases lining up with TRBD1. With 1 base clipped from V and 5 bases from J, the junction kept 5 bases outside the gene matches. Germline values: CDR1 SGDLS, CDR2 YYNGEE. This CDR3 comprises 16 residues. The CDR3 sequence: CASSVTGTGGLDTQYF. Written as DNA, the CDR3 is TGTGCCAGCAGCGTAACCGGGACAGGGGGCTTAGATACGCAGTATTTT.

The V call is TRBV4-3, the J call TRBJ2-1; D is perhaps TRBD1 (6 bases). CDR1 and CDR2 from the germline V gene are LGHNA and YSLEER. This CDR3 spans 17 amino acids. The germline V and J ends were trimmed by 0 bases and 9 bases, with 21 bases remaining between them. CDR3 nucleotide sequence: TGCGCCAGCAGCCAAGATACAGGAGAGGCAGGGACAAGTGAGCAGTTCTTC. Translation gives CASSQDTGEAGTSEQFF.

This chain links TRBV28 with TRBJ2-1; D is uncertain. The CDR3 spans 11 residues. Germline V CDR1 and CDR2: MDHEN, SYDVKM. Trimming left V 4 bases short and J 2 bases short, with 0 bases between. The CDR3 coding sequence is TGTGCCAGCAGTTCCTACAATGAGCAGTTCTTC. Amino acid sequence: CASSSYNEQFF.

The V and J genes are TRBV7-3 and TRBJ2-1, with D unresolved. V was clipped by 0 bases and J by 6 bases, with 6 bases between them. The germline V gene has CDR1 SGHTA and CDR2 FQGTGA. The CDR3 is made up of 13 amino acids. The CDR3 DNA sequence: TGTGCCAGCAGCTTAACTGGACCCAATGAGCAGTTCTTC. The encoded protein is CASSLTGPNEQFF.

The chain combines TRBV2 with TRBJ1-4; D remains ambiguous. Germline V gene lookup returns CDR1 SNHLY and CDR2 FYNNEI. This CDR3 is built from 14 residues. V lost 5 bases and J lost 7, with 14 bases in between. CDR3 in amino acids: CASSPQPTGEKLFF. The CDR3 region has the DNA TGTGCCAGCAGTCCTCAGCCTACGGGTGAAAAACTGTTTTTT. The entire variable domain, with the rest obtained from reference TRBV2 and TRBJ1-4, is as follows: EPEVTQTPSHQVTQMGQEVILRCVPISNHLYFYWYRQILGQKVEFLVSFYNNEISEKSEIFDDQFSVERPDGSNFTLKIRSTKLEDSAMYFCASSPQPTGEKLFFGSGTQLSVL.

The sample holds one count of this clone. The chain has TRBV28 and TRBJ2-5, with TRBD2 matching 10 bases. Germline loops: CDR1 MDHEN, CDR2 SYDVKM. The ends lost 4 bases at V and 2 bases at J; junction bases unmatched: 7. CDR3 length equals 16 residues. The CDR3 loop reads CASSSLAGEGQETQYF. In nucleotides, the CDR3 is TGTGCCAGCAGTTCCCTAGCGGGAGAGGGGCAAGAGACCCAGTACTTC.

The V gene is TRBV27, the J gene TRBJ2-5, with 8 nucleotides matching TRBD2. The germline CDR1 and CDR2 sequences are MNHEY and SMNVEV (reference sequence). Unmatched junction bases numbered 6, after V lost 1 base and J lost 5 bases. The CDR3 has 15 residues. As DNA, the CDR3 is TGTGCCAGCAGTTTATTGAGCGGGAGAAGGGAGACCCAGTACTTC. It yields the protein CASSLLSGRRETQYF.

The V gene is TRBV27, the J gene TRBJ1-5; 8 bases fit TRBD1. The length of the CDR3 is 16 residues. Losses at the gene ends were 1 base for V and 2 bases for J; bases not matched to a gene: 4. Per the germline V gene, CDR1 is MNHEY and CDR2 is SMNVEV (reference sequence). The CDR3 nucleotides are TGTGCCAGCAGTTTATTAGGGACAGGCGGCAATCAGCCCCAGCATTTT. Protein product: CASSLLGTGGNQPQHF.

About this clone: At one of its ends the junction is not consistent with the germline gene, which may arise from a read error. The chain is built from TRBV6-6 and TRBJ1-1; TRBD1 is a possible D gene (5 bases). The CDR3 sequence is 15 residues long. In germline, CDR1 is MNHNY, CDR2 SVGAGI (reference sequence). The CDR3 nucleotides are TGTGCCGGCAGTTACTCGAAAGGGGCGCCGTCTGAAGCTTTCTTT. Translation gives CAGSYSKGAPSEAFF.

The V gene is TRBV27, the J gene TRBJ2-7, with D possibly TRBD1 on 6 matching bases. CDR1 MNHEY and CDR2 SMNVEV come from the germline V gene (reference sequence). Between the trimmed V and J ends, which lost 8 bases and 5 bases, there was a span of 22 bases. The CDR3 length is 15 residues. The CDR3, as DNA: TGTGCCAGCGCTTGGGCGGCAGGGGAAACCCACGAGCAGTACTTC. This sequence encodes CASAWAAGETHEQYF.

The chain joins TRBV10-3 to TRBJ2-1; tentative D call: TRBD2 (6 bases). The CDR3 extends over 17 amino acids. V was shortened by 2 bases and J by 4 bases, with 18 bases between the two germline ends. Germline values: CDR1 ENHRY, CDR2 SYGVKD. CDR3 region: CAISEDILATVYNEQFF. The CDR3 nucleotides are TGTGCCATCAGTGAGGACATACTAGCTACCGTATACAATGAGCAGTTCTTC.

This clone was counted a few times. CDR3 amino acids: CASSPDSTYEQYF. For the CDR3, the DNA is TGTGCCAGCAGTCCCGACAGTACCTACGAGCAGTACTTC. The chain uses TRBV6-5 and TRBJ2-7, with a possible D match to TRBD1 (5 bases). The CDR3 is made up of 13 amino acids. CDR1 is MNHEY, CDR2 SVGAGI, per germline. With 5 bases removed from V and 2 bases from J, the gap between germline ends came to 10 bases.